This record covers a single TCR beta chain. These data belong to a study of shared clonotypes between healthy human individuals. The germline V gene encodes CDR1 MDHEN and CDR2 SYDVKM. The length of the CDR3 is 13 residues. The ends were cut back, 6 bases at V and 3 bases at J, with 11 bases in the middle. Per the study methods: Filtering differed because ImmunoSEQ produced junction-only sequences that carried no quality scores. Repertoires were generated with immunoSEQ multiplex PCR, while TCRdb's copy carries only in-frame clones and drops some. Clone size and V and J calls were adopted from that table, with D and trimming inferred from the DNA. The table lists more than 2,000,000 clones, more than 90% of them singletons.

The chain joins TRBV28 to TRBJ1-2, with D maybe TRBD1 (5 bases). The sequenced material came from naive CD4+ T cells sorted from blood. As to subset: CD45RA+ positively selected. The clonotype was recovered from a young man in good health. The CDR3: CASSPGRDYGYTF. For the CDR3, the DNA is TGTGCCAGCAGCCCAGGGAGAGACTATGGCTACACCTTC.